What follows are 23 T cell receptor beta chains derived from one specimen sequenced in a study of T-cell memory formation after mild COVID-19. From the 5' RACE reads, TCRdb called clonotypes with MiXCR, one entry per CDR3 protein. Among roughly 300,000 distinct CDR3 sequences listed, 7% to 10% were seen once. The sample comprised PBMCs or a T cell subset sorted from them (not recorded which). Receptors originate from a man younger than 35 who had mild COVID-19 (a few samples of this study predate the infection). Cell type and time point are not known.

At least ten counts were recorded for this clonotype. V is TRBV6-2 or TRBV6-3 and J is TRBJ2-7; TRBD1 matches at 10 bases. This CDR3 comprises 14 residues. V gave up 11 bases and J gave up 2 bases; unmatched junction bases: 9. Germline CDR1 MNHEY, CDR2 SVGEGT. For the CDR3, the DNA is TGTGCCCTCCCCGGGACAGGGGTAACCTACGAGCAGTACGTC. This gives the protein CALPGTGVTYEQYV.

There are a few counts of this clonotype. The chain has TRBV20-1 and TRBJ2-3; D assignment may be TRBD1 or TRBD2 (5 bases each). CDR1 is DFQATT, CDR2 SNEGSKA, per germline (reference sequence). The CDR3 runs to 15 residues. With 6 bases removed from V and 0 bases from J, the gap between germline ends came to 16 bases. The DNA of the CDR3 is TGCAGTGCCACGGGGCGGCGGGCTAGCACAGATACGCAGTATTTT. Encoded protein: CSATGRRASTDTQYF.

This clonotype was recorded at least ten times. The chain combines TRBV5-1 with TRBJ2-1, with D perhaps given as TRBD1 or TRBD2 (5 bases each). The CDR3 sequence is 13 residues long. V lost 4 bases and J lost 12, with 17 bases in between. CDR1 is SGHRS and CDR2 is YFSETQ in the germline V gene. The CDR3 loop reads CASSITGARVQFF. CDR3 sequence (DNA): TGCGCCAGCAGCATAACCGGGGCCCGCGTGCAGTTCTTC.

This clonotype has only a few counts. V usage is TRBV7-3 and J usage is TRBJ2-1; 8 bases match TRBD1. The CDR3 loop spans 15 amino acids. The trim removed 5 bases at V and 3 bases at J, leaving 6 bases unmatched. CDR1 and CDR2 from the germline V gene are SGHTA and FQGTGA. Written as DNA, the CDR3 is TGTGCCAGCAGCGCCACAGGGGGTTTCTACAATGAGCAGTTCTTC. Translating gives CASSATGGFYNEQFF.

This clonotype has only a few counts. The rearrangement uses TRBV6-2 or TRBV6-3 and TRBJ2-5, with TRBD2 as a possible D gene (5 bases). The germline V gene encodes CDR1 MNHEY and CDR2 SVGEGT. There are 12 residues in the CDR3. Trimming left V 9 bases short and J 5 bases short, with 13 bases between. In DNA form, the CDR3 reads TGTGCCAGTCGTGGGAGTTGGGAGACCCAGTACTTC. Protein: CASRGSWETQYF.

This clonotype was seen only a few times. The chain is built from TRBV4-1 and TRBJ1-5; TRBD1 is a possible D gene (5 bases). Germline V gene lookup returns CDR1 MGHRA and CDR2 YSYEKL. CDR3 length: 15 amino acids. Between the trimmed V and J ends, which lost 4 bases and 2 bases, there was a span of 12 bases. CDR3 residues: CASSPPGGGNQPQHF. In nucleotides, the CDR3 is TGCGCCAGCAGCCCCCCCGGGGGGGGCAATCAGCCCCAGCATTTT.

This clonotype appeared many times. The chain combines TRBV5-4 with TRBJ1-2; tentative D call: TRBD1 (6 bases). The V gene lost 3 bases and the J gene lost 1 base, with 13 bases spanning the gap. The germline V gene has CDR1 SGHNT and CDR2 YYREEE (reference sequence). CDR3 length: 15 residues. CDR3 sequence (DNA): TGTGCCAGCAGCTCGTGGACAGCATATAACTATGGCTACACCTTC. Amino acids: CASSSWTAYNYGYTF.

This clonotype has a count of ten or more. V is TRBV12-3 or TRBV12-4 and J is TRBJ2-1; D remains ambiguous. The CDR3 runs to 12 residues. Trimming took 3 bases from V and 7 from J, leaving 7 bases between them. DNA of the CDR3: TGTGCCAGCAGTTTGGGCCATAATGAGCAGTTCTTC. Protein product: CASSLGHNEQFF.

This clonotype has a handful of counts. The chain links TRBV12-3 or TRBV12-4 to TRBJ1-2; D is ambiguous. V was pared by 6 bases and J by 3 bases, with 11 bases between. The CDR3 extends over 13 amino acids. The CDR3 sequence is CASRSRADYGYTF. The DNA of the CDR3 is TGTGCCAGCAGGTCGAGGGCAGACTATGGCTACACCTTC.

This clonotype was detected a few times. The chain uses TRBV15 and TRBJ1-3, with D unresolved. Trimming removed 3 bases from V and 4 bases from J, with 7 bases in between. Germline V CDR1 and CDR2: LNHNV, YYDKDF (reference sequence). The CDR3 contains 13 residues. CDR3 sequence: CATSRTLGNTIYF. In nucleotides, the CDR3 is TGTGCCACCAGCAGGACATTGGGAAACACCATATATTTT.

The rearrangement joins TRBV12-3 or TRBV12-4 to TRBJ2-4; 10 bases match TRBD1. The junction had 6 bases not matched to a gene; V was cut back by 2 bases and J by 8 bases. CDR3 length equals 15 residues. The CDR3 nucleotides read TGTGCCAGCAGTTTAAGGGGACAGGGGCCGGACATTCAGTACTTC. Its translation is CASSLRGQGPDIQYF.

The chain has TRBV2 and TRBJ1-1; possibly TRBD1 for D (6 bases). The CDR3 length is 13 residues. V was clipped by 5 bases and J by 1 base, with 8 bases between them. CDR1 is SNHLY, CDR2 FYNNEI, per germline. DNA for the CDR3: TGTGCCAGCAGTTGGGGGGCGAACACTGAAGCTTTCTTT. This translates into CASSWGANTEAFF.

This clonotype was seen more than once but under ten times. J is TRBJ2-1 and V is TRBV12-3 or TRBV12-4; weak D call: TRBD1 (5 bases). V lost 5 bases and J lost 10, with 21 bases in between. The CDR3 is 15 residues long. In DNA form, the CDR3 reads TGTGCCAGCAGTCCCCCGGTTTCCCAGGGAAAGGAGCAGTTCTTC. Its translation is CASSPPVSQGKEQFF.

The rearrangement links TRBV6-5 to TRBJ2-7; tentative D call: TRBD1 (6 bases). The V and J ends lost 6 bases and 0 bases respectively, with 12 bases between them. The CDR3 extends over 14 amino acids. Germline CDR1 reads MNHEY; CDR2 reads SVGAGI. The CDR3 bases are TGTGCCAGCAGCTCAACAGGGCTCTCCTACGAGCAGTACTTC. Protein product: CASSSTGLSYEQYF.

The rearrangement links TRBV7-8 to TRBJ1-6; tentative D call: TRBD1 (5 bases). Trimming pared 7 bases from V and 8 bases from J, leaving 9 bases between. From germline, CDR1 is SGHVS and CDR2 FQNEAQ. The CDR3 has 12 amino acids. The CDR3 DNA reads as TGTGCCAGCAATCAAGGGGATTCACCCCTCCACTTT. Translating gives CASNQGDSPLHF.

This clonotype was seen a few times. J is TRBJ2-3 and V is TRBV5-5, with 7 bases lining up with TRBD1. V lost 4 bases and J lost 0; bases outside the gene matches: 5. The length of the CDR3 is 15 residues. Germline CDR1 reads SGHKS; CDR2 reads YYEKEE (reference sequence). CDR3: CASSPDRASTDTQYF. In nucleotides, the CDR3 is TGTGCCAGCAGCCCCGACAGGGCAAGCACAGATACGCAGTATTTT.

The chain's CDR3 is CASSSMRNQPQHF. The CDR3 nucleotides read TGTGCCAGCAGCTCGATGAGGAATCAGCCCCAGCATTTT. This sequence joins TRBV7-8 and TRBJ1-5; D is ambiguous. The CDR3 contains 13 residues. The V and J ends lost 4 bases and 4 bases respectively, with 8 bases between them. Germline lookup yields CDR1 SGHVS and CDR2 FQNEAQ.

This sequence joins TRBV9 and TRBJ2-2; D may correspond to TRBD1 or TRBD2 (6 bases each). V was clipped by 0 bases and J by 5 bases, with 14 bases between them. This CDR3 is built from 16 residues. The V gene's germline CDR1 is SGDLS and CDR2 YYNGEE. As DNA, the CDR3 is TGTGCCAGCAGCGTAGCGGGCAGGGGAGGAACCGGGGAGCTGTTTTTT. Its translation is CASSVAGRGGTGELFF.

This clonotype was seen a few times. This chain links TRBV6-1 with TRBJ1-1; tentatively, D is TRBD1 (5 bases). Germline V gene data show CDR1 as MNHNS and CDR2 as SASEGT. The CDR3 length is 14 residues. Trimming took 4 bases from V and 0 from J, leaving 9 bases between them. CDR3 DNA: TGTGCCAGCAGTGGGGGGACGATGAACACTGAAGCTTTCTTT. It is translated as CASSGGTMNTEAFF.

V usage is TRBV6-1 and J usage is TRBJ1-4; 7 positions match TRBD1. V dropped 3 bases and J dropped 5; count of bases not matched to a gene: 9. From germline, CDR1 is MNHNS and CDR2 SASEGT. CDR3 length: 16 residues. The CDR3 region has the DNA TGTGCCAGCAGTGAGTGGGACAGAGCCCCCAATGAAAAACTGTTTTTT. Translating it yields CASSEWDRAPNEKLFF.

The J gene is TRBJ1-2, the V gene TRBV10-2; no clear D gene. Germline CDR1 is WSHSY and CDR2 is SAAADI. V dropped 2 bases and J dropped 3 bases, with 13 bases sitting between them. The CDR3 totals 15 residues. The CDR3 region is CASSEGRPRDYGYTF. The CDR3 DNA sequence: TGCGCCAGCAGTGAGGGGCGGCCCCGGGACTATGGCTACACCTTC.

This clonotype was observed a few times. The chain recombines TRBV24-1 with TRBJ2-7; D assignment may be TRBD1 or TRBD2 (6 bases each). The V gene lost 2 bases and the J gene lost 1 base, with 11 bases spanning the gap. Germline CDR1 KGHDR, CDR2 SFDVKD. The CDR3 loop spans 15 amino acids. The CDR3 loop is CATSDSTGRSYEQYF. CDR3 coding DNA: TGTGCCACCAGTGATTCCACAGGGAGGTCCTACGAGCAGTACTTC.

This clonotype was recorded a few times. The CDR3 here is CSATDNYGYTF. The CDR3 nucleotides read TGCAGTGCGACCGACAACTATGGCTACACCTTC. The V and J genes are TRBV20-1 and TRBJ1-2; D gene ambiguous. CDR1 is DFQATT and CDR2 is SNEGSKA in the germline V gene (reference sequence). Trimming took off 6 bases at V and 2 bases at J, with 7 bases between the two ends. The CDR3 extends over 11 amino acids.